This record concerns one T cell receptor (beta chain) sequence. Its antigen is still unknown. This entry belongs to a study of long-term antiretroviral therapy in people with HIV. A v3.0 immunoSEQ assay was performed at survey level. Sequencing used immunoSEQ multiplex PCR; TCRdb keeps in-frame clones, though not all of them. Here the sample spans 48,000 or so clones, approximately 79% being singletons. Study-wide findings and caveats: Clones that expanded before ART (that is, prior to treatment) dominated the repertoire at all time points.

The CDR3 contains 20 residues. Per the germline V gene, CDR1 is SGHRS and CDR2 is YFSETQ. The ends were cut back, 0 bases at V and 16 bases at J, with 37 bases in the middle. The chain couples TRBV5-1 to TRBJ2-2; D might be TRBD2 (6 bases). Sequenced material: unsorted PBMCs, taken 0.8 years after starting antiretroviral therapy. This clonotype was obtained from a woman aged 18-29 years with HIV. CDR3 sequence: CASSLVGGVPGENPPGAKFF. In DNA, the CDR3 is TGCGCCAGCAGCTTGGTTGGTGGGGTTCCGGGGGAGAATCCCCCGGGAGCTAAGTTTTTT.